This TCR beta chain was recovered during a study of cytomegalovirus exposure and HLA in healthy donors. About this clone itself: Antigen unknown.

PCR was performed using 60 Vbeta and 13 Jbeta primers. The protocol was immunoSEQ multiplex PCR, while the TCRdb copy is restricted to in-frame clones and leaves out a portion. The sample shows under 140,000 clones, roughly four fifths of them seen only once. Although they were nominally healthy when sampled, donors likely had unrecorded immune exposures. Whole-study results and caveats: Later work associated 16,951 TCR beta sequences with HLA alleles at 0.05 false discovery rate. Across donors, presence/absence analyses took sequencing depth to be roughly uniform. A link between a missense DCLRE1C variant and TCR beta V- and J-gene trimming emerged from a later analysis.

This clonotype was sampled from a woman younger than 45 in good health and CMV-seronegative. Sequenced: PBMCs.

The CDR3 DNA is TGCGCCAGCAGCAGGACAGGGTTCGACGAGCAGTACTTC. It codes for CASSRTGFDEQYF. The chain is built from TRBV4-1 and TRBJ2-7; TRBD1 matches 8 bases. V lost 5 bases to trimming and J lost 5 bases; unmatched junction nucleotides: 5. Looked up from germline, CDR1 is MGHRA and CDR2 is YSYEKL. The CDR3 is made up of 13 amino acids.